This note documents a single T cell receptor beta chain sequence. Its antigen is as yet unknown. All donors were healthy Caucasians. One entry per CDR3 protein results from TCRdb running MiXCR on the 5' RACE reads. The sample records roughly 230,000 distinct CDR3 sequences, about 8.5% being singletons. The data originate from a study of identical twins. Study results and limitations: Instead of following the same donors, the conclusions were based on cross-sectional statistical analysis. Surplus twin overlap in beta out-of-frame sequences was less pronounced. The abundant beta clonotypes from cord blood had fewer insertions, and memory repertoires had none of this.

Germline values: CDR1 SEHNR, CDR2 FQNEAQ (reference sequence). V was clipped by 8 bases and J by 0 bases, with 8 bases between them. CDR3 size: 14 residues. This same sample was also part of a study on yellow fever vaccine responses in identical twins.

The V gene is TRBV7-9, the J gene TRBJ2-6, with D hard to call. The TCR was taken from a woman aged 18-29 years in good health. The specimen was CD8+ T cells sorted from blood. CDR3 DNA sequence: TGTGCCAGCCAAGGGCGCTCTGGGGCCAACGTCCTGACTTTC. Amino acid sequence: CASQGRSGANVLTF.